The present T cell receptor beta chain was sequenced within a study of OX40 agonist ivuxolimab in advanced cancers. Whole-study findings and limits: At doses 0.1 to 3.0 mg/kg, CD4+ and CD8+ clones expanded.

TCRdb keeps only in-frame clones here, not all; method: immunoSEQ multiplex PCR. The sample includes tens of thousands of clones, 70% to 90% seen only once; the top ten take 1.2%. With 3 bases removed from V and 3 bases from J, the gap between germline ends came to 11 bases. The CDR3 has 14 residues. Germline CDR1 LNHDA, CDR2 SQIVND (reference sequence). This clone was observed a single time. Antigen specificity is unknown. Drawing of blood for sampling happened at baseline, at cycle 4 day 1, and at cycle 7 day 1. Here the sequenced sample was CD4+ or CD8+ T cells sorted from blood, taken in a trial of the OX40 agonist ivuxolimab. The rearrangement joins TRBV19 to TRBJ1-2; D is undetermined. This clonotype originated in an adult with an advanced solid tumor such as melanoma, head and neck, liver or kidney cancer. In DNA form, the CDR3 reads TGTGCCAGTAGTATTATGGGCGGGGACTATGGCTACACCTTC. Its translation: CASSIMGGDYGYTF.